Each of the 12 T cell receptor beta chains below was sequenced from the same sample in a study of shared clonotypes between healthy human individuals. Profiling relied on immunoSEQ multiplex PCR, and the TCRdb table lists in-frame clones only, not all of them. Of 500,000 to 650,000 clones detected, roughly 79% appear once; the ten largest clones hold around 12%. The source material was PBMCs. These TCRs come from a woman in her 40s in good health. Some clones in this sample may be carry-over from other donors' samples.

This chain uses TRBV10-3 with TRBJ1-1; D is perhaps TRBD1 (6 bases). The germline V and J ends were trimmed by 6 bases and 11 bases, with 13 bases remaining between them. Germline loops: CDR1 ENHRY, CDR2 SYGVKD. The length of the CDR3 is 11 residues. Written as DNA, the CDR3 is TGTGCCATCAGGGTGGGGGGCTCGGCTTTCTTT. As protein: CAIRVGGSAFF.

The chain couples TRBV18 to TRBJ1-5; the D gene is possibly TRBD1 (5 bases). There are 13 residues in the CDR3. The V gene lost 6 bases and the J gene lost 5 bases, with 11 bases spanning the gap. The V gene's germline CDR1 is KGHSH and CDR2 LQKENI. The CDR3 nucleotides read TGTGCCAGCTCGGGGCAGTATGATCAGCCCCAGCATTTT. This translates into CASSGQYDQPQHF.

This rearrangement joins TRBV30 to TRBJ2-7; 10 nucleotides agree with TRBD1. CDR1 and CDR2 (germline): GTSNPN, SVGIG (reference sequence). After removal of 3 bases from V and 6 bases from J, the junction contained 14 bases not matched to a gene. This CDR3 contains 16 residues. CDR3 sequence reads: CAWRRKDRDRGVEQYF. As DNA, the CDR3 is TGTGCCTGGAGACGAAAGGACCGGGACAGGGGAGTCGAGCAGTACTTC.

The gene calls are TRBV29-1 and TRBJ1-1; tentative D call: TRBD1 (5 bases). The CDR3 is 14 residues long. V was clipped by 0 bases and J by 4 bases, with 12 bases between them. From germline, CDR1 is SQVTM and CDR2 ANQGSEA. The CDR3, as DNA: TGCAGCGTTGAAGATCTTGGGGGGAGCACTGAAGCTTTCTTT. As protein: CSVEDLGGSTEAFF. Full variable domain (rest looked up from reference TRBV29-1 and TRBJ1-1): SAVISQKPSRDICQRGTSLTIQCQVDSQVTMMFWYRQQPGQSLTLIATANQGSEATYESGFVIDKFPISRPNLTFSTLTVSNMSPEDSSIYLCSVEDLGGSTEAFFGQGTRLTVV.

J is TRBJ2-7 and V is TRBV27, with 9 bases fitting TRBD1. V was pared by 5 bases and J by 3 bases, with 8 bases of the junction left unmatched. Germline V gene lookup returns CDR1 MNHEY and CDR2 SMNVEV (reference sequence). The CDR3 has 15 amino acids. CDR3 sequence (DNA): TGTGCCAGCAGTAGAAAATCGGGACAGGGCTACGAGCAGTACTTC. This gives the protein CASSRKSGQGYEQYF.

The V call is TRBV5-1, the J call TRBJ2-3; D call uncertain. Germline V gene sequence: CDR1 SGHRS, CDR2 YFSETQ. The CDR3 runs 14 residues. V was shortened by 0 bases and J by 5 bases, with 10 bases between the two germline ends. CDR3 region: CASSLDRPQDTQYF. The CDR3 coding sequence is TGCGCCAGCAGCTTGGACAGACCACAAGATACGCAGTATTTT. The variable domain in full, completed from reference TRBV5-1 and TRBJ2-3, reads KAGVTQTPRYLIKTRGQQVTLSCSPISGHRSVSWYQQTPGQGLQFLFEYFSETQRNKGNFPGRFSGRQFSNSRSEMNVSTLELGDSALYLCASSLDRPQDTQYFGPGTRLTVL.

J is TRBJ1-2 and V is TRBV5-6, with a weak D call TRBD1 (6 bases). This CDR3 spans 13 amino acids. Trimming stripped 4 bases from V and 8 bases from J, with 15 bases between. Germline CDR1 SGHDT, CDR2 YYEEEE. CDR3 sequence reads: CASSRTGIWGYTF. In nucleotides, the CDR3 is TGTGCCAGCAGCCGTACAGGGATATGGGGCTACACCTTC.

The V gene is TRBV9, the J gene TRBJ1-2, with D possibly matching TRBD1 (5 bases). V lost 5 bases and J lost 10, with 21 bases in between. Germline V gives CDR1 SGDLS, CDR2 YYNGEE. CDR3 length: 14 residues. The CDR3 protein is CASSLGESQRAYTF. The CDR3 bases are TGTGCCAGCAGTTTGGGGGAGTCACAGCGGGCCTACACCTTC.

The rearrangement joins TRBV2 to TRBJ2-1; TRBD1 or TRBD2 may be the D gene (5 bases each). Per the germline V gene, CDR1 is SNHLY and CDR2 is FYNNEI. V was pared by 1 base and J by 9 bases, with 13 bases between. The CDR3 spans 14 residues. The CDR3 sequence: CASSEERRGAEQFF. The CDR3 DNA follows: TGTGCCAGCAGTGAAGAACGTAGAGGGGCTGAGCAGTTCTTC.

Comment on this clone: Other DNA sequences in the sample encode the same CDR3. This chain uses TRBV20-1 with TRBJ2-7; D not resolved. Germline V CDR1 and CDR2: DFQATT, SNEGSKA (reference sequence). Trimming shortened V by 3 bases and J by 1 base, and 4 bases separated the two germline ends. The CDR3 extends over 11 amino acids. DNA for the CDR3: TGCAGTGCTAGGGAATCCTACGAGCAGTACTTC. This codes for CSARESYEQYF.

The V gene is TRBV7-3, the J gene TRBJ2-7; 7 bases align to TRBD2. Trimming removed 5 bases from V and 0 bases from J; junction bases left unmatched: 7. This CDR3 is built from 15 residues. Germline V CDR1 and CDR2: SGHTA, FQGTGA. The DNA for the CDR3 is TGTGCCAGCAGCCCGACGGGGGGAGCCTCCTACGAGCAGTACTTC. This encodes CASSPTGGASYEQYF.

The chain carries TRBV4-2 and TRBJ2-3, with TRBD2 matching over 10 bases. Germline CDR1 and CDR2: LGHNA and YNFKEQ. This CDR3 is built from 16 residues. V lost 4 bases, J lost 1 base, and 5 bases stayed unmatched. The DNA for the CDR3 is TGTGCCAGCAGCCCCGGACTAGCGGAAGGCACAGATACGCAGTATTTT. Encoded protein: CASSPGLAEGTDTQYF.